This TCR beta chain was observed in a study of cytomegalovirus exposure and HLA in healthy donors. Overall study results and limits: There were 160 or so TCR beta chains listed as cytomegalovirus-associated. The HLA-A and HLA-B alleles of most subjects were reportedly predicted accurately from TCR beta sequences. Rates of TCR association differed by HLA locus in a later analysis, with DRB1 highest and HLA-C lowest.

To note about this clone: Its antigen is undetermined.

60 Vbeta and 13 Jbeta primers were used in PCR. The repertoire was sequenced with immunoSEQ multiplex PCR; TCRdb's copy has only in-frame clones and lacks some. The sample consists of roughly 150,000 clones, approximately 83% of them appearing once. This TCR derives from a woman between 18 and 29 years old in good health and CMV-seronegative. Sequencing was done on a sample of PBMCs.

DNA for the CDR3: TGTGCCAGCAGCCAATGGGGGGGCACTGAAGCTTTCTTT. Translation gives CASSQWGGTEAFF. The chain is built from TRBV27 and TRBJ1-1; D possibly corresponds to TRBD1 (5 bases). CDR3 length: 13 amino acids. Trimming took off 6 bases at V and 4 bases at J, with 12 bases between the two ends. The germline CDR1 and CDR2 sequences are MNHEY and SMNVEV (reference sequence).